The clone carrying this T cell receptor beta chain showed up just once. This entry is derived from a study of immune characterization of retroperitoneal liposarcoma. TCRdb re-derived calls from the PCR reads in MiXCR, one entry per CDR3 protein. Of about 10,000 distinct CDR3 sequences listed, 27% are singletons. Germline V lookup: CDR1 MNHEY, CDR2 SVGAGI. CDR3 size: 13 residues. The receptor was derived from a female donor with retroperitoneal liposarcoma. V gene TRBV6-5 combines with J gene TRBJ2-1, with 8 bases identical to TRBD1. The end of the DNA is better explained by TRBJ2-7, so the J call may be wrong. Input material: tumor tissue. The CDR3 region is CASSYQGAGEQYF. Written as DNA, the CDR3 is TGTGCCAGCAGTTACCAGGGGGCAGGTGAGCAGTACTTC.